Sequencing of this T cell receptor (beta chain) was carried out in a study of beta chain features in type 1 diabetes. Findings and caveats of the study: Sampled from patients, naive, central memory and Treg TCRB repertoires appeared more similar than those sampled from healthy donors. Patients with type 1 diabetes showed fewer VDJ junction insertions and more deletions. Shortening of TCRB CDR3s, moderate but significant, appeared in all four CD4+ subsets of Type 1 diabetes patients.

CDR1 is MGHDK and CDR2 is SYGVNS in the germline V gene. V shed 2 bases and J 1 base; nucleotides not matched to a gene: 2. The CDR3 is 16 residues long. The investigators reverse transcribed all of the isolated RNA, so they sequenced expressed TCRB transcripts. Here immunoSEQ multiplex PCR was the method, and the copy in TCRdb shows in-frame clones only, minus some. Of about 160,000 clones in the sample, roughly 60% were seen once. Sorted cells reached over 95% purity in every population. This clone has just one count. No antigen is known for it. The source is a man in his thirties or forties with type 1 diabetes. The V gene is TRBV25-1, the J gene TRBJ2-5, with TRBD2 matching 12 bases. The source material was naive CD4+ T cells from blood. The CDR3 coding sequence is TGTGCCAGCAGTGAAGGGACTAGCGGGTCCCAAGAGACCCAGTACTTC. It yields the protein CASSEGTSGSQETQYF. Complete variable domain (other parts from reference TRBV25-1 and TRBJ2-5): EADIYQTPRYLVIGTGKKITLECSQTMGHDKMYWYQQDPGMELHLIHYSYGVNSTEKGDLSSESTVSRIRTEHFPLTLESARPSHTSQYLCASSEGTSGSQETQYFGPGTRLLVL.